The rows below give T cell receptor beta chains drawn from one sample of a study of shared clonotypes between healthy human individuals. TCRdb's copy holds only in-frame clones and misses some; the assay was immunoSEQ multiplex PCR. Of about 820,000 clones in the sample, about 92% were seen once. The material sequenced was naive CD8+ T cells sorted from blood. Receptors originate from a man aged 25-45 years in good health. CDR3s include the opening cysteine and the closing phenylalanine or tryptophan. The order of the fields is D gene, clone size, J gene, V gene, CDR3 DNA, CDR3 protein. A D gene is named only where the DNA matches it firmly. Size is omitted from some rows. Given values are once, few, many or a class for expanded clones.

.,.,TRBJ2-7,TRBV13,TGTGCCAGCAGCCTCCCGGGGTTGGGTGAGCAGTACTTC,CASSLPGLGEQYF
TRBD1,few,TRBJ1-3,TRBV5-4,TGTGCCAGCAGCCTGACAGGGACTGGAAACACCATATATTTT,CASSLTGTGNTIYF
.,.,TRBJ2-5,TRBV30,TGTGCCTGGAGTGGAAAAGTACAAGAGACCCAGTACTTC,CAWSGKVQETQYF
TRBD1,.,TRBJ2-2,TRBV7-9,TGTGCCAGCAGCGACGGGGACAGACCTGGGACCGGGGAGCTGTTTTTT,CASSDGDRPGTGELFF
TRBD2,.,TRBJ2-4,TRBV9,TGTTCCCCAGGGACTAGCGGGAGTATTATAAACATTCAGTACTTC,CSPGTSGSIINIQYF
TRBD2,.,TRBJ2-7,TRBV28,TGTGCCAGCAGTTTTAGCCTGACTAGCGGGAGGTTCTACGAGCAGTACTTC,CASSFSLTSGRFYEQYF
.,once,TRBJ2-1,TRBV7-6,TGTGCCAGCAGCACGCTCGGACCGAATGAGCAGTTCTTC,CASSTLGPNEQFF
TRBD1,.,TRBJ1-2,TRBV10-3,TGTGCCATCAGTGAGAGGACAGGGGAGGCCGACTATGGCTACACCTTC,CAISERTGEADYGYTF
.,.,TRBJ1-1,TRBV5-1,TGCGCCAGCAGCTTGCGGGGGGGCGCCGCGAACACTGAAGCTTTCTTT,CASSLRGGAANTEAFF
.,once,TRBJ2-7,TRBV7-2,TGTGCCAGCAGCTACCCCGATAGCTACGAGCAGTACTTC,CASSYPDSYEQYF
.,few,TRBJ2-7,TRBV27,TGTGCCAGCAGTAAGAAAGCCACCTACGAGCAGTACTTC,CASSKKATYEQYF
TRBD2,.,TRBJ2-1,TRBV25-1,TGTGCCAGCACCCAGGGAATAGCGGGGTTTGAGCAGTTCTTC,CASTQGIAGFEQFF
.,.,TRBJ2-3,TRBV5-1,TGCGCCAGCAGAGGAACAGCTCGCACAGATACGCAGTATTTT,CASRGTARTDTQYF
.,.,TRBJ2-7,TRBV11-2,TGTGCCAGCAGCCTTGATAGATACGAGCAGTACTTC,CASSLDRYEQYF
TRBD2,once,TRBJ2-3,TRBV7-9,TGTGCCAGCAGCTTATTCATCGGACTAGCGGGAGGAACAGATACGCAGTATTTT,CASSLFIGLAGGTDTQYF
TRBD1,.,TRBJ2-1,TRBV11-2,TGTGCCAGCAGCTTGGGGGACAGGGGGCGGAATGAGCAGTTCTTC,CASSLGDRGRNEQFF
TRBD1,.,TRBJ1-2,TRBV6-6,TGTGCCAGCAGGGGACAGGGGGCGGCCCCCTATGGCTACACCTTC,CASRGQGAAPYGYTF
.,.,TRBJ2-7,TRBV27,TGTGCCAGCAGTTTAAGCGGCAGGGAGCAGTACTTC,CASSLSGREQYF
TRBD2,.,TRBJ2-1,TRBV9,TGTGCCAGCAGCGACTCGGGACTAGCGGGAAGCAATGAGCAGTTCTTC,CASSDSGLAGSNEQFF
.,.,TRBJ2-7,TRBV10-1,TGCGCCAGCAGTGGTAGGTTGGGCGAGCAGTACTTC,CASSGRLGEQYF
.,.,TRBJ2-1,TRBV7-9,TGTGCCAGCAGCTCAACCAGGGTGGAGGGGGTCTACAATGAGCAGTTCTTC,CASSSTRVEGVYNEQFF
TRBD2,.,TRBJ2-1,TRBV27,TGTGCCAGCAGTTCTTTACTAGCGGTCTACAATGAGCAGTTCTTC,CASSSLLAVYNEQFF
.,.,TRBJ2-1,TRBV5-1,TGCGCCAGCAGCCTGGGACTCCCCCAAATCGATGAGCAGTTCTTC,CASSLGLPQIDEQFF
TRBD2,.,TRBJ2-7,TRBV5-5,TGTGCCAGCAGCTATGCGGTAGCGGGAACATACGAGCAGTACTTC,CASSYAVAGTYEQYF
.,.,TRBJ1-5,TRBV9,TGTGCCAGCAGCGGAGATCCTGATGGAGGGCAGCCCCAGCATTTT,CASSGDPDGGQPQHF
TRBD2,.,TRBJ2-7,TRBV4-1,TGCGCCAGCAGCCAAGATTTATTTGGACTAGCCGGCGAGCAGTACTTC,CASSQDLFGLAGEQYF
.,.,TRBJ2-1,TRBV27,TGTGCCAGCAGTGCAAGGGGGAGTATCGATGAGCAGTTCTTC,CASSARGSIDEQFF
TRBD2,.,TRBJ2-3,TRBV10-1,TGCGCCAGCAGTGCTGTACTAGCGGGAACAACAGATACGCAGTATTTT,CASSAVLAGTTDTQYF
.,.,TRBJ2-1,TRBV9,TGTGCCAGCAGCCCCAGACTCCCAAGCTCCTACAATGAGCAGTTCTTC,CASSPRLPSSYNEQFF
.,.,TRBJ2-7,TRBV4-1,TGCGCCAGCAGCCAGGGTCCGGGACACACCTTGGAGCAGTACTTC,CASSQGPGHTLEQYF
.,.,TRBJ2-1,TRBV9,TGTGCCAGCAGCCCCTTTGAGCGATACAATGAGCAGTTCTTC,CASSPFERYNEQFF
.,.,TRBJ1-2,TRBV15,TGTGCCACCAGCAGAGATCGAGGGGGGTATGGCTACACCTTC,CATSRDRGGYGYTF
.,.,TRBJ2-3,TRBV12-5,TGTGCTAGTGGTCCCCCGCCAACCGGAGATACGCAGTATTTT,CASGPPPTGDTQYF
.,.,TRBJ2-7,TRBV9,TGTGCCAGCAGCGTAGCGGATGCAGGTTCCTACGAGCAGTACTTC,CASSVADAGSYEQYF
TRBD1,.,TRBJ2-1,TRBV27,TGTGCCAGCACCCGAAGGACAGGGACCTACAATGAGCAGTTCTTC,CASTRRTGTYNEQFF
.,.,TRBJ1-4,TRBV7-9,TGTGCCAGCAGCTCACCAGGGATTAATGAAAAACTGTTTTTT,CASSSPGINEKLFF
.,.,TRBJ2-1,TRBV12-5,TGTGCTAGTGGTTTCCCGGGACTCGAGCAGTTCTTC,CASGFPGLEQFF
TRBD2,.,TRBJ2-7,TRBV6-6,TGTGCCAGCAGTTTACAGCGGGATAACACCTACGAGCAGTACTTC,CASSLQRDNTYEQYF
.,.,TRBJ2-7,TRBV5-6,TGTGCCAGCAGCTCCGGGACGATGGAGGAGCAGTACTTC,CASSSGTMEEQYF
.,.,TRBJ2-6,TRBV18,TGTGCCAGCTCACGGGGAGGACTGCAGGAGGCCAACGTCCTGACTTTC,CASSRGGLQEANVLTF
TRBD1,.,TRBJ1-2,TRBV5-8,TGTGCCAGCAGCTTAGACAGGGACTATGGCTACACCTTC,CASSLDRDYGYTF
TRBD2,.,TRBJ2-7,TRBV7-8,TGTGCCAGCAGCTGGGACCGGGACTACAGCTCCTACGAGCAGTACTTC,CASSWDRDYSSYEQYF
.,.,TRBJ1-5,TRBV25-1,TGTGCCAGCAGCAGCACAGGACAGCCCCAGCATTTT,CASSSTGQPQHF
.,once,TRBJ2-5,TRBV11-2,TGTGCCAGCAGCTTGGGGGGGCACAAAGAGACCCAGTACTTC,CASSLGGHKETQYF
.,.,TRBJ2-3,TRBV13,TGTGCCAGCAGCGAAGACCCGTCGGGGGCTTCGCAGTATTTT,CASSEDPSGASQYF
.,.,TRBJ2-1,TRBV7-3,TGTGCCAGCAGGACCCTAAATGAGCAGTTCTTC,CASRTLNEQFF
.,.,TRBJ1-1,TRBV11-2,TGTGCCAGCAGTAACGCGAACACTGAAGCTTTCTTT,CASSNANTEAFF
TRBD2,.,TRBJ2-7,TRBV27,TGTGCCAGCAGCTCCCGAGGTAGCGGGAGGTCGGGGACCTACGAGCAGTACTTC,CASSSRGSGRSGTYEQYF